Listed below are T cell receptor beta chains from one sample, sequenced in a study of graft-versus-host responses after intestinal transplantation. This table comes from immunoSEQ multiplex PCR, and its TCRdb copy is limited to in-frame clones, with some not included. The repertoire holds around 18,000 clones, with approximately 86% as singletons. The source material was ileum tissue, sampled 17 days after transplant. The receptors were gathered from a human patient who received an intestinal transplant, so some T cells may come from the graft donor. The CDR3 runs from the conserved cysteine through the conserved F or W. The D gene is left open where the match is weak. Not all rows give a size; the values are once, few, many and, for expanded clones, a class.

TRBV5-1	NA	TRBJ1-1	NA	TGCGCCAGCAGCTTAACCGGGCCAGCAAACACTGAAGCTTTCTTT	CASSLTGPANTEAFF
TRBV13	NA	TRBJ2-7	TRBD1	TGTGCCAGCAGCTTAGGGACAGGGGCCTACGAGCAGTACTTC	CASSLGTGAYEQYF
TRBV29-1	NA	TRBJ2-7	NA	TGCAGCGTTGGGGACAATGGACAGTCCTCCTACGAGCAGTACTTC	CSVGDNGQSSYEQYF
TRBV27	NA	TRBJ2-5	NA	TGTGCCAGCAGTTTTGCGACCAACGTCTTTGGGACCCAGTACTTC	CASSFATNVFGTQYF
TRBV5-1	NA	TRBJ2-3	NA	TGCGCCAGCAGTCTCGATCCCCTCACAGATACGCAGTATTTT	CASSLDPLTDTQYF
TRBV6-5	NA	TRBJ2-7	NA	TGTGCCAGCAGTTTTAGGAGTGTGGGCGAGCAGTACTTC	CASSFRSVGEQYF
TRBV30	NA	TRBJ2-7	NA	TGTGCCTGGACCCAGGGGCCCGGCTACGAGCAGTACTTC	CAWTQGPGYEQYF
TRBV7-8	NA	TRBJ2-7	TRBD2	TGTGCCAGCAGCTCCTTGGGGCGGGAGAAGGAGCAGTACTTC	CASSSLGREKEQYF
TRBV18	NA	TRBJ2-3	TRBD2	TGTGCCAGCTCACCCCTAGCGGGAGCTGCAGATACGCAGTATTTT	CASSPLAGAADTQYF
TRBV10-3	NA	TRBJ2-7	NA	TGTGCCATCAGGCCGGGACAAATCTACGAGCAGTACTTC	CAIRPGQIYEQYF
TRBV7-8	once	TRBJ1-1	TRBD1	TGTGCCAGCAGCGATCTAGTACCGAGGACAGGGGGCACTGAAGCTTTCTTT	CASSDLVPRTGGTEAFF
TRBV15	NA	TRBJ2-7	TRBD1	TGTGCCACCAGCAGGGCGAACGACAGGGTGGGCGAGCAGTACTTC	CATSRANDRVGEQYF
TRBV29-1	NA	TRBJ2-2	TRBD2	TGCAGCGCCCAGACTAGCGGGATAATAGACACCGGGGAGCTGTTTTTT	CSAQTSGIIDTGELFF
TRBV2	few	TRBJ2-3	TRBD2	TGTGCCAGCACGCTGACTTGGCGGGAGTTTGGAGATACGCAGTATTTT	CASTLTWREFGDTQYF
TRBV30	NA	TRBJ2-7	TRBD1	TGTGCCTGGAGTGTTGGGCGGACAGGGGTTGACGAGCAGTACTTC	CAWSVGRTGVDEQYF
TRBV11-2	NA	TRBJ2-3	TRBD2	TGTGCCAGCAGCTTAGGGACTAGCGGGACAGATACGCAGTATTTT	CASSLGTSGTDTQYF
TRBV6-4	NA	TRBJ2-1	NA	TGTGCCAGCAGTGACTCGGACTCCAATGAGCAGTTCTTC	CASSDSDSNEQFF
TRBV15	NA	TRBJ2-1	NA	TGTGCCACCAGCAGAGGGATCACAGGAAGGAATGAGCAGTTCTTC	CATSRGITGRNEQFF
TRBV28	NA	TRBJ2-1	NA	TGTGCCAGCAGTTTCGGAGGGCTAAATGAGCAGTTCTTC	CASSFGGLNEQFF
TRBV28	NA	TRBJ1-5	TRBD1	TGTGCCAGCAACGACGACAGGGTGTATCAGCCCCAGCATTTT	CASNDDRVYQPQHF
TRBV18	NA	TRBJ2-5	NA	TGTGCCAGCTCACCAGGCTGGGAGGAGACCCAGTACTTC	CASSPGWEETQYF
TRBV28	NA	TRBJ1-2	TRBD1	TGTGCCAGCAGTCCTCCGACAGGGGGGTATGGCTACACCTTC	CASSPPTGGYGYTF
TRBV6-1	NA	TRBJ1-2	TRBD1	TGTGCCAGCAGTGGGAGACAGGGTACCAACTATGGCTACACCTTC	CASSGRQGTNYGYTF
TRBV6-5	few	TRBJ2-5	TRBD1	TGTGCCAGCAGTTATAGACAGGGCCCGGAGACCCAGTACTTC	CASSYRQGPETQYF
TRBV4-1	NA	TRBJ2-5	NA	TGCGCCAGCAGCCAGGAATGGGGGGCCCCCCAAGAGACCCAGTACTTC	CASSQEWGAPQETQYF
TRBV4-1	few	TRBJ2-1	NA	TGCGCCAGCAGCCAAGTCTCGGCAGGGCAGCAGTTCTTC	CASSQVSAGQQFF
TRBV2	NA	TRBJ2-7	NA	TGTGCCAGCAGTGCTACCGGGGGTCCCTACGAGCAGTACTTC	CASSATGGPYEQYF
TRBV28	NA	TRBJ1-2	NA	TGTGCCAGCAGTTCCCTCTATGGCTACACCTTC	CASSSLYGYTF
TRBV28	once	TRBJ1-1	NA	TGTGCCAGCAGACCCTCATACACAGGTAACACTGAAGCTTTCTTT	CASRPSYTGNTEAFF
TRBV11-1	NA	TRBJ2-7	NA	TGTGCCAGCAGCTTAGCAAGCTACGAGCAGTACTTC	CASSLASYEQYF
TRBV18	NA	TRBJ1-3	TRBD1	TGTGCCAGCTCACGGCGGGACAGGAGCTCTGGAAACACCATATATTTT	CASSRRDRSSGNTIYF
TRBV10-1	NA	TRBJ2-3	TRBD2	TGCGCCAGCAGTCGAGCGGGGACTAGCGGGAGATTGGCAGATACGCAGTATTTT	CASSRAGTSGRLADTQYF